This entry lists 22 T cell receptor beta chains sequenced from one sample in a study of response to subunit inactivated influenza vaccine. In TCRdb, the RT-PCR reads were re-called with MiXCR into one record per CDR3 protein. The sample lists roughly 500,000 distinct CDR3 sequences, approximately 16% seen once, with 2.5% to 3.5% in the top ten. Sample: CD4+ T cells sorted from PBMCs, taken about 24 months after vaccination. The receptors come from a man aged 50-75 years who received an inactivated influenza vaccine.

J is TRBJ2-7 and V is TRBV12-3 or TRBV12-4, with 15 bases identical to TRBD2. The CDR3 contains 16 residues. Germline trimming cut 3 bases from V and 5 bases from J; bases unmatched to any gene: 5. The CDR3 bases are TGTGCCAGCAGTTTCGGACTAGCGGGAGGGCCGAACGAGCAGTACTTC. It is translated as CASSFGLAGGPNEQYF.

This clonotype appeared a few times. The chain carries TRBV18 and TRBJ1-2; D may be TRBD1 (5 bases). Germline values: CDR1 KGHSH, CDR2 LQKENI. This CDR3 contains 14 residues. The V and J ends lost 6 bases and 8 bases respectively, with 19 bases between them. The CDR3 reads CASSTGPRDRGYTF. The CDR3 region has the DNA TGTGCCAGCTCCACGGGCCCCAGGGATAGGGGCTACACCTTC.

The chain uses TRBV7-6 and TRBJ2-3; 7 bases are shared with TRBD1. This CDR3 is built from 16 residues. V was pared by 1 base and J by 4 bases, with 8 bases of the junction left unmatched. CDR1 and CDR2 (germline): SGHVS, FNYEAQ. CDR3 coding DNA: TGTGCCAGCAGCTTAGAGACAAGGGGGCGCCCAGATACGCAGTATTTT. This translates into CASSLETRGRPDTQYF.

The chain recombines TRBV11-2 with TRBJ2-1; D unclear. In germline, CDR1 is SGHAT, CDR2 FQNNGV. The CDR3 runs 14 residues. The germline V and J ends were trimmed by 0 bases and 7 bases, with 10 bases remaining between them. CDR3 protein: CASSLESLSNEQFF. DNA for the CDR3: TGTGCCAGCAGCTTAGAATCCCTCAGTAATGAGCAGTTCTTC.

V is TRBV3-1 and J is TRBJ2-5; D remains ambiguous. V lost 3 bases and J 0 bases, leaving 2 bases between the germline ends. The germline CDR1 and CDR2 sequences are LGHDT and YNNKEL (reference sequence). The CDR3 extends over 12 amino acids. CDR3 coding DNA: TGTGCCAGCAGCCATAACCAAGAGACCCAGTACTTC. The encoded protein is CASSHNQETQYF.

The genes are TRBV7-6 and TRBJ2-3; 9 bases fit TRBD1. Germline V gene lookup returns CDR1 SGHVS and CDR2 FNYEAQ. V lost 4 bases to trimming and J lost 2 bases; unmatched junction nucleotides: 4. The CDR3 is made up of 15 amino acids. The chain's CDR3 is CASSSRDRVTDTQYF. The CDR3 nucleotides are TGTGCCAGCAGCTCCCGGGACAGGGTCACAGATACGCAGTATTTT.

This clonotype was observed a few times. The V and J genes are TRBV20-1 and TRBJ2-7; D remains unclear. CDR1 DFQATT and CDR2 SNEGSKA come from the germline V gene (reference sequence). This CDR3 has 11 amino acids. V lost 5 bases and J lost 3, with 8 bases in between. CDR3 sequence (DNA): TGCAGTGCTTCGGACGGCTACGAGCAGTACTTC. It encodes CSASDGYEQYF.

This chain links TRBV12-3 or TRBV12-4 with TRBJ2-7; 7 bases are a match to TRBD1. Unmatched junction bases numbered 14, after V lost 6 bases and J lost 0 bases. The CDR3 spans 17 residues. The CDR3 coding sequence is TGTGCCAGCAGCCCGGCGAGGGGACAGAAACTCTCCTACGAGCAGTACTTC. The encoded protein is CASSPARGQKLSYEQYF.

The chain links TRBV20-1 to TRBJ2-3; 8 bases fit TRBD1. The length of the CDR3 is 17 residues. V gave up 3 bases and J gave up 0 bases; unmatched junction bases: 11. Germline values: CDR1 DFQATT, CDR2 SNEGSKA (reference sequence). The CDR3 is CSASKTRTGKSTDTQYF. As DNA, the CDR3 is TGCAGTGCTAGCAAGACTAGGACAGGGAAAAGCACAGATACGCAGTATTTT.

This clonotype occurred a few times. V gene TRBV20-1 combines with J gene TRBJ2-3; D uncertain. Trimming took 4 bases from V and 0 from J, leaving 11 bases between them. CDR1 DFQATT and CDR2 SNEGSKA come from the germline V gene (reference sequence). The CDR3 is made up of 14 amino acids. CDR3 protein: CSATSYLSTDTQYF. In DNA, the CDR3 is TGCAGTGCTACAAGCTACCTAAGCACAGATACGCAGTATTTT.

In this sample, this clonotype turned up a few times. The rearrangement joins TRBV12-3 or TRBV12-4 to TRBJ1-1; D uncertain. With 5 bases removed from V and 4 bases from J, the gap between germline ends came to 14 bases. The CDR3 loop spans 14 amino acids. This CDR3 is CASSPRARGTEAFF. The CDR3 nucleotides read TGTGCCAGCAGTCCCCGGGCCCGAGGCACTGAAGCTTTCTTT.

The CDR3 loop reads CASGPERTYEQYF. In DNA, the CDR3 is TGTGCCAGCGGCCCCGAGAGGACCTACGAGCAGTACTTC. The V call is TRBV5-5, the J call TRBJ2-7; no clear D gene. CDR3 length: 13 residues. CDR1 SGHKS and CDR2 YYEKEE come from the germline V gene (reference sequence). Trimming cost V 7 bases and J 2 bases, with 13 bases left between them.

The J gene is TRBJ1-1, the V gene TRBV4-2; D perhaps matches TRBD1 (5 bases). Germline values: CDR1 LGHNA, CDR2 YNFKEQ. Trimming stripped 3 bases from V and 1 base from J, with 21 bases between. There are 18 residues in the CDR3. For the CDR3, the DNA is TGTGCCAGCAGCCAGGGGCCAGGCTTGGGTCTCCCGAACACTGAAGCTTTCTTT. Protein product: CASSQGPGLGLPNTEAFF.

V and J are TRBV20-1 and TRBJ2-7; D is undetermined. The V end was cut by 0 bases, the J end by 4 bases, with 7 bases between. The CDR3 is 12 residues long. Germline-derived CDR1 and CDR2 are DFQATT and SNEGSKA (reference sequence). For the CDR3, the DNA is TGCAGTGCTAGAGATACGGTTTACGAGCAGTACTTC. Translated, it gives CSARDTVYEQYF.

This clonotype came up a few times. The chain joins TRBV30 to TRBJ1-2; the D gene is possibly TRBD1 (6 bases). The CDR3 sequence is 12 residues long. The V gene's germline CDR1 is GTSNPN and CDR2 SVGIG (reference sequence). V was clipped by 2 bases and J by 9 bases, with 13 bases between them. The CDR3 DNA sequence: TGTGCCTGGAGTATGCCTCAGGGGCGCTACACCTTC. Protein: CAWSMPQGRYTF. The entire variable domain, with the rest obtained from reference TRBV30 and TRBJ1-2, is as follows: SQTIHQWPATLVQPVGSPLSLECTVEGTSNPNLYWYRQAAGRGLQLLFYSVGIGQISSEVPQNLSASRPQDRQFILSSKKLLLSDSGFYLCAWSMPQGRYTFGSGTRLTVV.

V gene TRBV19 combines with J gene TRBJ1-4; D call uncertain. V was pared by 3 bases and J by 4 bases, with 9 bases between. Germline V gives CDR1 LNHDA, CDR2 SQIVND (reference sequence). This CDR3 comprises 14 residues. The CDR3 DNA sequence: TGTGCCAGTAGTATGTCACTACTTAATGAAAAACTGTTTTTT. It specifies CASSMSLLNEKLFF.

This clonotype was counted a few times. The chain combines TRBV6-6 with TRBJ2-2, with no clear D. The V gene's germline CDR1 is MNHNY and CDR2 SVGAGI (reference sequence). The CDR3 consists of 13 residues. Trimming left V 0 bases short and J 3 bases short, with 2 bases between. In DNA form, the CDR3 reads TGTGCCAGCAGTTACTCTCACACCGGGGAGCTGTTTTTT. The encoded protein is CASSYSHTGELFF.

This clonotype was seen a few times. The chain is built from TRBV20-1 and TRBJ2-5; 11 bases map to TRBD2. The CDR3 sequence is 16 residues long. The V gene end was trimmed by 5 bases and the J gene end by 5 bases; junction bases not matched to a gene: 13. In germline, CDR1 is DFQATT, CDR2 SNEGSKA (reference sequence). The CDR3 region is CSAWSALAGVGETQYF. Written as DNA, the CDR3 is TGCAGTGCTTGGTCTGCACTAGCGGGAGTCGGGGAGACCCAGTACTTC.

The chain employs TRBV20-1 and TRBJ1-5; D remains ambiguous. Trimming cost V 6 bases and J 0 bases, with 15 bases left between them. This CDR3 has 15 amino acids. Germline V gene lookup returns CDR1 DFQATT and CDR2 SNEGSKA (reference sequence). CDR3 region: CSAHEGFPSNQPQHF. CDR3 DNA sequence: TGCAGTGCACATGAAGGCTTCCCTAGCAATCAGCCCCAGCATTTT.

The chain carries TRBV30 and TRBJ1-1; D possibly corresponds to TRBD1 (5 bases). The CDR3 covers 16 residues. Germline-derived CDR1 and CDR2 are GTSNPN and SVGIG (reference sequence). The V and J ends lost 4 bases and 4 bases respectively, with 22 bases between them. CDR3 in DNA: TGTGCCTGGACCGCCAGGGCTACGATTGCTTTCACTGAAGCTTTCTTT. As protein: CAWTARATIAFTEAFF.

The CDR3 nucleotides are TGTGCCACCAGCAGAGATACCGGCTACAACTATGGCTACACCTTC. Residues: CATSRDTGYNYGYTF. This rearrangement joins TRBV15 to TRBJ1-2; no definite D call. Germline V CDR1 and CDR2: LNHNV, YYDKDF (reference sequence). V was clipped by 0 bases and J by 2 bases, with 10 bases between them. The CDR3 consists of 15 residues.

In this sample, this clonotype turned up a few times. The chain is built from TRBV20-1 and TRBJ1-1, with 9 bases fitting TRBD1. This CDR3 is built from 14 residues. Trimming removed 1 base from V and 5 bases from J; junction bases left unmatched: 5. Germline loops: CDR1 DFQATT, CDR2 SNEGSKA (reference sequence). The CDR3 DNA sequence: TGCAGTGCTAGAGGGACAGGGGTTGGAACTGAAGCTTTCTTT. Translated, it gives CSARGTGVGTEAFF.